The 7 T cell receptor beta chains given below trace back to one sample, sequenced in a study of blood T cell repertoires in COVID-19. The table came from immunoSEQ multiplex PCR; TCRdb's copy has only in-frame clones and leaves some out. The sample includes more than 90,000 clones, 70% to 80% of them seen just once. Sequencing was done on a sample of peripheral blood. These receptors all stem from a man aged 45-60 years with acute or convalescent COVID-19.

J is TRBJ1-2 and V is TRBV30, with 8 bases matching TRBD1. V lost 1 base to trimming and J lost 5 bases; unmatched junction nucleotides: 6. The germline V gene has CDR1 GTSNPN and CDR2 SVGIG (reference sequence). The CDR3 is 14 amino acids. CDR3 coding DNA: TGTGCCTGGAGTGAAGACAGGGGAGTGTATGGCTACACCTTC. Translated, it gives CAWSEDRGVYGYTF.

The CDR3 coding sequence is TGTGCCAGCAGTGAAACAGGCCCAGATACGCAGTATTTT. Translated, it gives CASSETGPDTQYF. This chain joins TRBV6-1 and TRBJ2-3; D may be TRBD1 (5 bases). This CDR3 spans 13 amino acids. V was cut by 2 bases and J by 4 bases, with 7 bases left in between. The germline CDR1 and CDR2 sequences are MNHNS and SASEGT.

The rearrangement uses TRBV15 and TRBJ2-1; D may be TRBD2 (6 bases). Germline CDR1 LNHNV, CDR2 YYDKDF (reference sequence). V gave up 3 bases and J gave up 4 bases, with 19 bases separating them. The CDR3 extends over 17 amino acids. CDR3 in DNA: TGTGCCACCAGCAGGGTTCGGGGTAGCGGTAGATACAATGAGCAGTTCTTC. It yields the protein CATSRVRGSGRYNEQFF.

The sample holds one count of this clone. This sequence joins TRBV3-1 (or the pseudogene TRBV3-2) and TRBJ1-1, with 8 bases identical to TRBD1. The germline V gene encodes CDR1 LGHDT and CDR2 YNNKEL (reference sequence). V shed 4 bases, J shed 5 bases, and the junction held 6 bases outside the gene matches. This CDR3 is 14 amino acids long. The CDR3 nucleotides read TGTGCCAGCAGCCTCCAACAGGGGGGAACTGAAGCTTTCTTT. It encodes CASSLQQGGTEAFF.

CDR3 region: CASSQEGTSGGYSSGANVLTF. CDR3 nucleotides: TGCGCCAGCAGCCAAGAGGGGACTAGCGGGGGGTACAGCTCTGGGGCCAACGTCCTGACTTTC. The chain has TRBV4-1 and TRBJ2-6; the match to TRBD2 covers 15 bases. V trimming: 0 bases; J trimming: 0 bases; junction bases outside the gene matches: 6. The CDR3 totals 21 residues. Per germline, CDR1 MGHRA and CDR2 YSYEKL.

The CDR3: CAIRSERVRDNEQFF. The DNA for the CDR3 is TGTGCCATCAGGTCCGAGCGGGTTAGAGACAATGAGCAGTTCTTC. The V and J genes are TRBV10-3 and TRBJ2-1; tentatively, D is TRBD2 (6 bases). V lost 6 bases, J lost 5 bases, and 17 bases lay in between. Looked up from germline, CDR1 is ENHRY and CDR2 is SYGVKD. The length of the CDR3 is 15 residues.

This chain uses TRBV3-1 (or the pseudogene TRBV3-2) with TRBJ2-7, with D hard to call. V lost 4 bases to trimming and J lost 3 bases, with 4 bases between them. The CDR3 covers 11 residues. The germline V gene has CDR1 LGHDT and CDR2 YNNKEL (reference sequence). The CDR3 protein is CASSRNYEQYF. As DNA, the CDR3 is TGTGCCAGCAGCCGTAACTACGAGCAGTACTTC.